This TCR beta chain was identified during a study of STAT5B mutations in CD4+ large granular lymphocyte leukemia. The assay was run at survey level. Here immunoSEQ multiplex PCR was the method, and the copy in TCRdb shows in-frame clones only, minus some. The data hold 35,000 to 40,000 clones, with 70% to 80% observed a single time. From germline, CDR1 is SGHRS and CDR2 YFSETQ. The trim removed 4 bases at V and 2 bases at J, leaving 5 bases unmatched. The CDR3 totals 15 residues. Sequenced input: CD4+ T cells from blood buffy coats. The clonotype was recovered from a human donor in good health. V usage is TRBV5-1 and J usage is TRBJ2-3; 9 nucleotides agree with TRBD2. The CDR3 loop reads CASSRIAGDTDTQYF. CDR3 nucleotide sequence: TGCGCCAGCAGCCGTATAGCGGGGGACACAGATACGCAGTATTTT.